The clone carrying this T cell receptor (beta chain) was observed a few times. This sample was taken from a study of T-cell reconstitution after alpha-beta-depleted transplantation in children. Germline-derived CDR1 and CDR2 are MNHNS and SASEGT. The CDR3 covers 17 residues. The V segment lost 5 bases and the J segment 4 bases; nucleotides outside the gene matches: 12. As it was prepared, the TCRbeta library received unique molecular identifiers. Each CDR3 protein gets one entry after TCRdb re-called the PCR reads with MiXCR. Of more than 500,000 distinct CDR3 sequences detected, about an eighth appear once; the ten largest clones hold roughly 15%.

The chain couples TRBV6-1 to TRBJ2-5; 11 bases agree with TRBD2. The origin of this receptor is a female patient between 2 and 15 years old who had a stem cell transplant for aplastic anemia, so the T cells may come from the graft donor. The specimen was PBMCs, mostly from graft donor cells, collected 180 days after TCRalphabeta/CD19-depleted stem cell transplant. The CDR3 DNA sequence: TGTGCCAGCAGTCCGCCGGGACTACTAGCGGGAGTAGAGACCCAGTACTTC. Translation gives CASSPPGLLAGVETQYF.